This is a list of T cell receptor beta chains from one sample in a study of OX40 agonist ivuxolimab in advanced cancers. Using immunoSEQ multiplex PCR, the repertoire was profiled, and TCRdb retains in-frame clones only, with some absent. Of 10,000 to 15,000 clones listed, around 76% were seen once; the top ten hold roughly 32%. The source material was CD4+ or CD8+ T cells sorted from blood, sampled in a trial of the OX40 agonist ivuxolimab. These receptors were collected from an adult with an advanced solid tumor such as melanoma, head and neck, liver or kidney cancer. CDR3s include the opening cysteine and the closing phenylalanine or tryptophan. The D gene is left open where the match is weak. Only some rows state a clone size, as once, few, many or a class for expanded clones.

TRBJ1-2	TRBD1	TRBV11-3	.	CASSFDRGVHGYTF	TGTGCCAGCAGCTTCGACAGGGGTGTCCATGGCTACACCTTC
TRBJ1-2	.	TRBV29-1	medium-sized	CSVESDNYGYTF	TGCAGCGTTGAATCGGATAACTATGGCTACACCTTC
TRBJ2-2	.	TRBV7-3	.	CASSLAPGNTGELFF	TGTGCCAGCAGCTTGGCCCCCGGGAACACCGGGGAGCTGTTTTTT
TRBJ2-7	.	TRBV30	.	CAWSEGRGDEQYF	TGTGCCTGGAGTGAAGGCAGGGGCGACGAGCAGTACTTC
TRBJ2-1	.	TRBV6-6	.	CASSYSLGNEQFF	TGTGCCAGCAGTTACTCTTTAGGCAATGAGCAGTTCTTC
TRBJ1-1	TRBD1	TRBV9	.	CASSARGPNEAFF	TGTGCCAGCAGCGCAAGGGGGCCAAATGAAGCTTTCTTT
TRBJ2-7	TRBD2	TRBV30	.	CASLVAGGHEQYF	TGTGCCTCTTTAGTGGCGGGAGGGCACGAGCAGTACTTC
TRBJ1-1	TRBD1	TRBV11-3	.	CASSSATGDTEAFF	TGTGCCAGCAGCTCAGCAACAGGGGACACTGAAGCTTTCTTT
TRBJ1-1	TRBD1	TRBV6-5	.	CASHRQGLTEAFF	TGTGCCAGCCACAGACAGGGGCTTACTGAAGCTTTCTTT
TRBJ2-7	.	TRBV29-1	hyperexpanded	CSVEGGESYEQYF	TGCAGCGTTGAGGGAGGAGAATCCTACGAGCAGTACTTC
TRBJ2-1	.	TRBV7-9	.	CASSRETGDYEQFF	TGTGCCAGCAGCCGTGAGACAGGAGATTATGAGCAGTTCTTC
TRBJ1-4	.	TRBV25-1	few	CASSPGGEKLFF	TGTGCCAGCAGTCCGGGGGGGGAAAAACTGTTTTTT
TRBJ1-2	.	TRBV6-6	.	CASSPNRGGYGYTF	TGTGCCAGCAGCCCTAATAGAGGGGGCTATGGCTACACCTTC
TRBJ2-1	TRBD2	TRBV7-9	.	CASSLETPGTSGYNEQFF	TGTGCCAGCAGCTTAGAAACCCCCGGGACTAGCGGCTACAATGAGCAGTTCTTC
TRBJ2-3	.	TRBV7-4	.	CASSLTPGPTDTQYF	TGTGCCAGCAGCTTGACTCCGGGACCAACAGATACGCAGTATTTT
TRBJ2-3	.	TRBV19	.	CASSISYFTDTQYF	TGTGCCAGTAGTATCTCCTATTTCACAGATACGCAGTATTTT
TRBJ1-4	TRBD1	TRBV29-1	.	CSVEEQGVGPNEKLFF	TGCAGCGTTGAAGAACAGGGGGTAGGGCCTAATGAAAAACTGTTTTTT
TRBJ2-1	TRBD1	TRBV19	few	CASSAGGVGYNEQFF	TGTGCCAGTAGCGCAGGGGGCGTTGGTTACAATGAGCAGTTCTTC
TRBJ2-3	TRBD2	TRBV7-3	.	CASSSLALSTDTQYF	TGTGCCAGCAGCTCACTAGCGCTTAGCACAGATACGCAGTATTTT
TRBJ2-5	TRBD2	TRBV11-2	.	CASSPTEVLGGETQYF	TGTGCCAGCAGCCCGACAGAGGTCCTCGGGGGGGAGACCCAGTACTTC
TRBJ2-2	.	TRBV9	once	CASSVSTTSRNTGELFF	TGTGCCAGCAGCGTCTCGACGACTAGTCGGAACACCGGGGAGCTGTTTTTT
TRBJ1-5	.	TRBV19	few	CASSLGGDPVQPQHF	TGTGCCAGTAGTTTGGGCGGAGACCCCGTTCAGCCCCAGCATTTT
TRBJ2-2	.	TRBV19	.	CASSIAGTTTGELFF	TGTGCCAGTAGTATAGCCGGGACAACCACCGGGGAGCTGTTTTTT
TRBJ2-5	.	TRBV6-6	.	CASTHLEQTQYF	TGTGCCAGCACCCACCTAGAACAGACCCAGTACTTC
TRBJ1-6	.	TRBV27	.	CASRWAHLDSPLHF	TGTGCCAGCAGATGGGCCCATCTGGATTCACCCCTCCACTTT
TRBJ2-7	.	TRBV7-9	.	CASSLVFPGTDYEQYF	TGTGCCAGCAGCTTGGTGTTTCCCGGGACGGACTACGAGCAGTACTTC